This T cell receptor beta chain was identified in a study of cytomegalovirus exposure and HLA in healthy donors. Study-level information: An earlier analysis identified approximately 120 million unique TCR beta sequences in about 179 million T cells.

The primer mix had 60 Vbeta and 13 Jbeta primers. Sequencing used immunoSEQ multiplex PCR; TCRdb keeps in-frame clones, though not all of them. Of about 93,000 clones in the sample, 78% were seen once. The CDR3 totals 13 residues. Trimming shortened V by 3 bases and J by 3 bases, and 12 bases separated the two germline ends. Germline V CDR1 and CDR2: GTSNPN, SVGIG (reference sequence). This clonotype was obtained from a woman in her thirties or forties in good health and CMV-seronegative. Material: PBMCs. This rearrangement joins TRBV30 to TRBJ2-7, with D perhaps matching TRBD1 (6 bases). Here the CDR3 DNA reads TGTGCCTGGAGACCGGGACATGACTACGAGCAGTACTTC. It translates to CAWRPGHDYEQYF.